These 7 T cell receptor beta chains came from one sample sequenced in a study of blood T cell repertoires in COVID-19 (TCRdb year 2020). Library creation used the immunoSEQ multiplex PCR assay. TCRdb's version of the immuneACCESS table is confined to in-frame rearrangements and falls short of the full clone set. An unresolved V gene accounts for under half of the shortfall where checked; the remainder is of unknown origin. This sample lists 250,000 or so clones; around 89% were detected once. About 9.3% of the sample is held by the ten biggest clonotypes. Sample: PBMCs or T cells enriched from blood (not recorded which). The receptor set was obtained from a man between 40 and 49 years old who had recovered from COVID-19.

This clone was seen a handful of times. The chain has TRBV12-3 or TRBV12-4 and TRBJ1-6, with 7 positions matching TRBD1. The CDR3 is 13 residues long. After removal of 4 bases from V and 9 bases from J, the junction contained 3 bases not matched to a gene. The CDR3 DNA sequence: TGTGCCAGCAGTTCAACAGGGGTTTCACCCCTCCACTTT. This sequence encodes CASSSTGVSPLHF.

V is TRBV9 and J is TRBJ1-3; the D is unclear. V lost 5 bases and J 0 bases, leaving 12 bases between the germline ends. There are 15 residues in the CDR3. Germline values: CDR1 SGDLS, CDR2 YYNGEE. CDR3 nucleotide sequence: TGTGCCAGCAGGGCGGACGGGAGCTCTGGAAACACCATATATTTT. Amino acids: CASRADGSSGNTIYF.

The chain is built from TRBV5-1 and TRBJ2-3, with a possible D match to TRBD2 (5 bases). Deletions cut 4 bases from V and 0 bases from J, with 9 bases between. Germline lookup yields CDR1 SGHRS and CDR2 YFSETQ. This CDR3 is 14 amino acids long. CDR3 nucleotide sequence: TGCGCCAGCAGCGAGGGCTCTAGCACAGATACGCAGTATTTT. This translates into CASSEGSSTDTQYF. The variable domain in full, with the rest retrieved from reference TRBV5-1 and TRBJ2-3, is KAGVTQTPRYLIKTRGQQVTLSCSPISGHRSVSWYQQTPGQGLQFLFEYFSETQRNKGNFPGRFSGRQFSNSRSEMNVSTLELGDSALYLCASSEGSSTDTQYFGPGTRLTVL.

The rearrangement uses TRBV4-1 and TRBJ2-5; 9 bases map to TRBD1. CDR1 and CDR2 from the germline V gene are MGHRA and YSYEKL. Trimming took 4 bases from V and 0 from J; bases not matched to a gene: 9. The CDR3 consists of 17 residues. The CDR3 DNA follows: TGCGCCAGCAGCCCCGGACTTCGGGACAGGGACCAAGAGACCCAGTACTTC. This encodes CASSPGLRDRDQETQYF.

The V gene is TRBV7-9, the J gene TRBJ1-6; 9 positions agree with TRBD1. CDR3 length: 18 residues. Germline CDR1 and CDR2: SEHNR and FQNEAQ (reference sequence). V lost 3 bases, J lost 2 bases, and 8 bases stayed unmatched. The CDR3 DNA reads as TGTGCCAGCAGCTTGCCCACAGGGGGCGCGACCTATAATTCACCCCTCCACTTT. This codes for CASSLPTGGATYNSPLHF.

CDR3 sequence: CASSQDTAGGWGTDTQYF. The CDR3 DNA sequence: TGCGCCAGCAGCCAAGATACGGCGGGGGGATGGGGCACAGATACGCAGTATTTT. V usage is TRBV4-3 and J usage is TRBJ2-3, with 8 bases lining up with TRBD2. The CDR3 totals 18 residues. V shed 0 bases and J 1 base; nucleotides not matched to a gene: 9. Germline lookup yields CDR1 LGHNA and CDR2 YSLEER.

The chain carries TRBV6-5 and TRBJ2-7; 9 bases are shared with TRBD2. The CDR3 runs 15 residues. Germline V gene data show CDR1 as MNHEY and CDR2 as SVGAGI. V lost 2 bases and J lost 5; bases outside the gene matches: 7. The CDR3 bases are TGTGCCAGCAGTTACAGTAGCGGGAGAACCCACGAGCAGTACTTC. Translated: CASSYSSGRTHEQYF.